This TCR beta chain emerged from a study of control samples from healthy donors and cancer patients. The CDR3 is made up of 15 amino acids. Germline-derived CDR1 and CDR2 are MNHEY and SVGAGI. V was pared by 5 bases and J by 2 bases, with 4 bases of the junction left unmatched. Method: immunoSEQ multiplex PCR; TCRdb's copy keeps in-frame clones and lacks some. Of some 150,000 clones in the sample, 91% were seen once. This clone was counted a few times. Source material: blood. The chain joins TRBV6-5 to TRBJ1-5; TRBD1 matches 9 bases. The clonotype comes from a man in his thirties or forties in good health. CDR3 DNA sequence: TGTGCCAGCAGTCAGGGACAGGGTGGCAATCAGCCCCAGCATTTT. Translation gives CASSQGQGGNQPQHF.